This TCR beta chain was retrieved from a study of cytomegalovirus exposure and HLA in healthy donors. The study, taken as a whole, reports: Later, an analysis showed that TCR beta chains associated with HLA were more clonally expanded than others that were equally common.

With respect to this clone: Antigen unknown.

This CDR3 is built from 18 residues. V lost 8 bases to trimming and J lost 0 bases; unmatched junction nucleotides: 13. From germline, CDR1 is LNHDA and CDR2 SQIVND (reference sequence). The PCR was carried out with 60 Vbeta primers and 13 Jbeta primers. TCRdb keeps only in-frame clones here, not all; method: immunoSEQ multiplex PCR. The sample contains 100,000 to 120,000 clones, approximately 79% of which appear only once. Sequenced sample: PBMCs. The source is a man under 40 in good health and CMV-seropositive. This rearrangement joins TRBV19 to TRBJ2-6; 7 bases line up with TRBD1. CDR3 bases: TGTGCCAGTTCCGGCGTGGGACAGACAAGCTCTGGGGCCAACGTCCTGACTTTC. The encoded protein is CASSGVGQTSSGANVLTF.